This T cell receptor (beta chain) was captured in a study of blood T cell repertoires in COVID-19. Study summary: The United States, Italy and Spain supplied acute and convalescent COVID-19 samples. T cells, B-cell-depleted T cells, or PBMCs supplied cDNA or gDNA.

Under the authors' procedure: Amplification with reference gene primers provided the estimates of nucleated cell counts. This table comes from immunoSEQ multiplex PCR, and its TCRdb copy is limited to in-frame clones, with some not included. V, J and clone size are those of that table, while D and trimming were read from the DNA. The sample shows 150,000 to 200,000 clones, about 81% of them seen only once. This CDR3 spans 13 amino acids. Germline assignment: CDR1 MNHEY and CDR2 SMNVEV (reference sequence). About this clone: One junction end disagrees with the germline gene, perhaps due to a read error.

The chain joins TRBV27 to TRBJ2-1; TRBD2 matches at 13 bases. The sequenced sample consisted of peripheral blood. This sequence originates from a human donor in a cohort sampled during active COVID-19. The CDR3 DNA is TGTGCCAGCAGTACGACTAGCGGGAGGTTCCCGATCTTC. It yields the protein CASSTTSGRFPIF.